The 8 T cell receptor beta chains below were found in one sample sequenced in a study of blood T cell repertoires in COVID-19. Measured with immunoSEQ multiplex PCR; TCRdb has only the in-frame clones, and not every one. The table has 250,000 to 300,000 clones, roughly 90% seen once. Sequencing used peripheral blood. The receptors here all came from a woman aged 65 to 85 with COVID-19, enrolled during active disease.

The V call is TRBV5-1, the J call TRBJ2-7; TRBD1 matches at 7 bases. CDR1 is SGHRS and CDR2 is YFSETQ in the germline V gene. The CDR3 contains 14 residues. J was trimmed by 5 bases and V by 0 bases; bases with no gene match: 5. DNA for the CDR3: TGCGCCAGCAGCTTGGTAGCAGGGGGTAACGAGCAGTACTTC. Residues: CASSLVAGGNEQYF.

Worth noting for this clone: No conserved phenylalanine or tryptophan ends this CDR3, so it is likely a read error. The DNA is left out, because the CDR3 cannot be placed on it with certainty; the CDR3 is given as TCRdb lists it. V is TRBV21-1 and J is TRBJ1-2; the table assigns TRBD1, which was not confirmed against the DNA. TRBV21-1 is designated a pseudogene. The CDR3 region is 15 residues in length, termini included. The CDR3: CASSKELFGRGRQAY.

This clone has just a few counts. The chain recombines TRBV19 with TRBJ1-1, with a weak D call TRBD1 (6 bases). Trimming stripped 7 bases from V and 8 bases from J, with 17 bases between. Germline V gene lookup returns CDR1 LNHDA and CDR2 SQIVND (reference sequence). CDR3 length equals 13 residues. The CDR3 nucleotides are TGTGCCAGTAAGGGGTTGGACAGCCCCGAAGCTTTCTTT. Its translation is CASKGLDSPEAFF.

The chain is built from TRBV3-1 (or the pseudogene TRBV3-2) and TRBJ2-5; TRBD1 might be the D (7 bases). CDR1 LGHDT and CDR2 YNNKEL come from the germline V gene (reference sequence). V was trimmed by 2 bases and J by 5 bases, leaving 24 bases between them. The CDR3 length is 18 residues. The CDR3, as DNA: TGTGCCAGCAGCCAAAGCAGGGGGGCGTCCTTTGCGTGGGAGACCCAGTACTTC. Its protein product is CASSQSRGASFAWETQYF.

The rearrangement uses TRBV5-8 and TRBJ2-5, with a tentative D call TRBD1 (5 bases). The CDR3 consists of 14 residues. CDR1 is SGHTS, CDR2 YDEGEE, per germline. With 0 bases removed from V and 1 base from J, the gap between germline ends came to 7 bases. CDR3 region: CASSLGDSQETQYF. CDR3 bases: TGTGCCAGCAGCTTGGGTGACAGCCAAGAGACCCAGTACTTC.

The rearrangement joins TRBV28 to TRBJ2-6; 7 bases line up with TRBD2. Losses at the gene ends were 6 bases for V and 3 bases for J; bases not matched to a gene: 5. The CDR3 has 15 residues. In germline, CDR1 is MDHEN, CDR2 SYDVKM. CDR3 amino acids: CASRRGGDGANVLTF. The CDR3 nucleotides are TGTGCCAGCAGAAGGGGAGGGGATGGGGCCAACGTCCTGACTTTC.

V usage is TRBV29-1 and J usage is TRBJ1-1; perhaps TRBD1 as D (6 bases). The CDR3 sequence is 12 residues long. V lost 5 bases to trimming and J lost 2 bases, with 9 bases between them. Germline V CDR1 and CDR2: SQVTM, ANQGSEA. The CDR3 nucleotides read TGCAGCGTTCGACAGGCTAACACTGAAGCTTTCTTT. Protein sequence: CSVRQANTEAFF.

The CDR3 sequence: CASSLGTRGQETQYF. The CDR3 coding sequence is TGCGCCAGCAGCTTGGGGACTAGGGGGCAAGAGACCCAGTACTTC. The V gene is TRBV5-1, the J gene TRBJ2-5; D is possibly TRBD2 (7 bases). The CDR3 extends over 15 amino acids. Trimming cost V 0 bases and J 2 bases, with 11 bases left between them. Germline V gene sequence: CDR1 SGHRS, CDR2 YFSETQ.